One sample yielded the 16 T cell receptor beta chains listed below, sequenced in a study of Ad26.COV2.S vaccination and SARS-CoV-2 variants. Treatment denoted: 15 to 20 received Ad26.COV2.S at low or high dose, single or two shots; several received placebo; per-sample allocation not given. All samples were drawn on day 63, counting from the first vaccine or placebo injection. Produced via immunoSEQ multiplex PCR; TCRdb's table is partial and in-frame only. Seen here are about 350,000 clones, more than 75% observed once, and the top ten hold about 3.5%. This material consisted of peripheral blood, taken in a trial of Ad26.COV2.S vaccine versus placebo. The receptors stem from a person between 18 and 60 years old who received the Ad26.COV2.S COVID-19 vaccine or a placebo.

The CDR3 nucleotides read TGTGCCAGCAGTGGACAGGGTTACTACGAGCAGTACTTC. It specifies CASSGQGYYEQYF. The chain couples TRBV2 to TRBJ2-7, with TRBD1 matching 7 bases. J gave up 3 bases and V 4 bases, and 3 bases lay outside the gene matches. The germline V gene has CDR1 SNHLY and CDR2 FYNNEI. The CDR3 loop spans 13 amino acids.

This chain connects TRBV19 to TRBJ2-7, with TRBD2 matching 7 bases. The ends lost 9 bases at V and 1 base at J; junction bases unmatched: 9. CDR1 is LNHDA, CDR2 SQIVND, per germline (reference sequence). CDR3 length: 14 amino acids. The CDR3 DNA reads TGTGCCAGCAGAGAGGGCGGGAGATCCTACGAGCAGTACTTC. Encoded protein: CASREGGRSYEQYF.

The chain has TRBV2 and TRBJ2-3; D is undetermined. The length of the CDR3 is 14 residues. V was cut by 5 bases and J by 0 bases, with 9 bases left in between. Germline V lookup: CDR1 SNHLY, CDR2 FYNNEI. The CDR3 sequence: CASSRLASTDTQYF. The CDR3 coding sequence is TGTGCCAGCAGTCGGTTGGCTAGCACAGATACGCAGTATTTT.

The rearrangement uses TRBV4-3 and TRBJ1-5, with 7 bases lining up with TRBD1. The CDR3 consists of 15 residues. After removal of 1 base from V and 6 bases from J, the junction contained 6 bases not matched to a gene. Germline assignment: CDR1 LGHNA and CDR2 YSLEER. The CDR3 coding sequence is TGCGCCAGCAGCCAAGCAACAGGGGAAACTCAGCCCCAGCATTTT. Translating it yields CASSQATGETQPQHF.

The chain links TRBV29-1 to TRBJ1-2; D remains ambiguous. The CDR3 has 13 residues. Looked up from germline, CDR1 is SQVTM and CDR2 is ANQGSEA. With 7 bases removed from V and 2 bases from J, the gap between germline ends came to 14 bases. The CDR3 bases are TGCAGCGCTACAAACGTGGACAACTATGGCTACACCTTC. Translated: CSATNVDNYGYTF.

In its sample, this clone was seen a few times. The rearrangement links TRBV5-1 to TRBJ2-2, with D unclear. This CDR3 comprises 15 residues. V lost 1 base, J lost 5 bases, and 12 bases lay in between. The V gene's germline CDR1 is SGHRS and CDR2 YFSETQ. The CDR3, as DNA: TGCGCCAGCAGCTTGTCTCCGTTAAATACCGGGGAGCTGTTTTTT. Amino acid sequence: CASSLSPLNTGELFF.

This clone was counted a few times. The rearrangement links TRBV28 to TRBJ2-5; 8 bases line up with TRBD2. Germline V gene lookup returns CDR1 MDHEN and CDR2 SYDVKM. V dropped 6 bases and J dropped 3; count of bases not matched to a gene: 9. The CDR3 is 15 amino acids. The CDR3 is CASSRTSGLKETQYF. The CDR3 DNA is TGTGCCAGCAGCCGTACTAGCGGATTAAAAGAGACCCAGTACTTC.

The V gene is TRBV13, the J gene TRBJ2-1; weak D call: TRBD1 (6 bases). V lost 1 base and J 8 bases, leaving 18 bases between the germline ends. From germline, CDR1 is PRHDT and CDR2 FYEKMQ (reference sequence). The CDR3 runs 16 residues. CDR3 in amino acids: CASSLEQGLGMDEQFF. CDR3 DNA sequence: TGTGCCAGCAGCTTAGAACAGGGTCTAGGGATGGATGAGCAGTTCTTC.

V and J are TRBV21-1 and TRBJ2-7; the table's TRBD1 call for D was not verified on the DNA. TRBV21-1 is a listed pseudogene. CDR3 length equals 15 residues. The CDR3 sequence: CASSKVPRGGYEQYF. CDR3 nucleotides: TGTGCCAGCAGCAAAGTTCCCCGAGGGGGCTACGAGCAGTACTTC.

The chain couples TRBV7-2 to TRBJ2-4; no firm D call. Germline V gene sequence: CDR1 SGHTA, CDR2 FQGNSA. CDR3 size: 15 residues. Between the trimmed V and J ends, which lost 2 bases and 3 bases, there was a span of 11 bases. CDR3 residues: CASSLSFSGKNIQYF. CDR3 bases: TGTGCCAGCAGCTTATCATTTTCGGGCAAAAACATTCAGTACTTC.

The V and J genes are TRBV7-2 and TRBJ1-4, with 10 bases that match TRBD1. This CDR3 is 14 amino acids long. Germline CDR1 is SGHTA and CDR2 is FQGNSA. Germline trimming cut 5 bases from V and 8 bases from J; bases unmatched to any gene: 5. For the CDR3, the DNA is TGTGCCAGCAGCCCCCGGGACAGGGGCGAAAAACTGTTTTTT. This sequence encodes CASSPRDRGEKLFF.

The chain couples TRBV30 to TRBJ1-3; D gene unclear. Germline V gives CDR1 GTSNPN, CDR2 SVGIG (reference sequence). V was shortened by 0 bases and J by 0 bases, with 6 bases between the two germline ends. The CDR3 is 14 amino acids. Here the CDR3 DNA reads TGTGCCTGGAGTGTACTTAACTCTGGAAACACCATATATTTT. It yields the protein CAWSVLNSGNTIYF.

The rearrangement links TRBV28 to TRBJ2-7; D call uncertain. V lost 2 bases and J lost 0, with 8 bases in between. The CDR3 length is 14 residues. Germline CDR1 and CDR2: MDHEN and SYDVKM. This chain's CDR3 is CASSLVGNSYEQYF. The CDR3 DNA is TGTGCCAGCAGTTTAGTAGGGAACTCCTACGAGCAGTACTTC.

The rearrangement joins TRBV19 to TRBJ2-5, with D maybe TRBD1 (6 bases). V was trimmed by 1 base and J by 4 bases, leaving 16 bases between them. From germline, CDR1 is LNHDA and CDR2 SQIVND (reference sequence). The CDR3 consists of 16 residues. The CDR3 sequence is CASSIAPGHNGETQYF. CDR3 nucleotide sequence: TGTGCCAGTAGTATAGCCCCGGGACATAATGGAGAGACCCAGTACTTC.

The rearrangement joins TRBV2 to TRBJ1-5; D is uncertain. Trimming took 6 bases from V and 3 from J, leaving 15 bases between them. CDR1 and CDR2 (germline): SNHLY, FYNNEI. The CDR3 loop spans 15 amino acids. The CDR3 loop reads CASSPGRGPNQPQHF. The CDR3 region has the DNA TGTGCCAGCAGCCCAGGACGGGGTCCCAATCAGCCCCAGCATTTT.

The rearrangement uses TRBV27 and TRBJ2-2; 7 nucleotides line up with TRBD2. CDR3 length equals 12 residues. Trimming cost V 6 bases and J 7 bases; bases outside gene matches: 2. Per germline, CDR1 MNHEY and CDR2 SMNVEV (reference sequence). This CDR3 is CASRGGNGELFF. CDR3 DNA sequence: TGTGCCAGCAGGGGGGGGAACGGGGAGCTGTTTTTT.